This T cell receptor beta chain stems from a study of T cell responses to AZD1222 COVID-19 vaccine. Findings and limits, study-wide: Donors in the cohort were predominantly white British and more often female, and clonal diversity was possibly underestimated.

Per germline, CDR1 MNHNS and CDR2 SASEGT. The CDR3 has 16 residues. V was cut by 2 bases and J by 0 bases, with 8 bases left in between. Comment on this clone: No antigen is known for it.

Assay used: immunoSEQ multiplex PCR; TCRdb lists only in-frame clones, some missing. The data contain about 140,000 clones, approximately 92% of them singletons. The sequencing used peripheral blood, collected on day 0 of AZD1222 vaccination. The source of this sequence is an adult in good health. This rearrangement joins TRBV6-1 to TRBJ1-6, with D hard to call. The CDR3, as DNA: TGTGCCAGCAGTGAAACCAGAAGCTCCTATAATTCACCCCTCCACTTT. Its protein product is CASSETRSSYNSPLHF.